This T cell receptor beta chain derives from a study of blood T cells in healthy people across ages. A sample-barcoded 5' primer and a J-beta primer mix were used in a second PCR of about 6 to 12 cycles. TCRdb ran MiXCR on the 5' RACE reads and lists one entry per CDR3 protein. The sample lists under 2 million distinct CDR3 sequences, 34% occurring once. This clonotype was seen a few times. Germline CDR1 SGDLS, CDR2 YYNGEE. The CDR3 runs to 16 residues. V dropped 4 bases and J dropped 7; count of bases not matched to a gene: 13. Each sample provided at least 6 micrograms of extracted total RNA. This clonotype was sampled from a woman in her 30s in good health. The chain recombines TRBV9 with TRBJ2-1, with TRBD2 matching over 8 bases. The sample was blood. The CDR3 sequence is CASSPQAGERGNEQFF. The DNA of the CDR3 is TGTGCCAGCAGCCCTCAAGCGGGGGAAAGAGGAAATGAGCAGTTCTTC.